The T cell receptor beta chain under discussion was sequenced for a study of PD-1 blockade in classical Hodgkin lymphoma (TCRdb year 2020). A note on the overall study: The study used TCR beta sequencing and CyTOF to define a peripheral blood immune signature of response to PD-1 blockade in classical Hodgkin lymphoma. Broad study findings and their caveats: Newly diagnosed patients were reported to have lower baseline TCR diversity than healthy donors, and relapsed/refractory patients were reported to have lower baseline TCR diversity still. Only a single clinical trial cohort was studied, and what caused the repertoire differences, possibly disease activity or prior therapy, remained undefined.

CDR1 and CDR2 are read off the germline V gene (reference sequence) as LNHNV and YYDKDF. Cut back by 6 bases and 3 bases, the V and J ends lie 8 bases apart. There are 13 amino acids in the CDR3, from cysteine to phenylalanine inclusive. The sequence is cut down to CDR3 DNA, 39 bases in frame from base 1. The time point label for this specimen denotes: newly diagnosed, previously untreated cHL patient sample. CD8+ T cells were purified from thawed PBMCs by magnetic negative selection with a Miltenyi CD8+ T cell isolation kit. As a comparison group for the relapsed/refractory trial patients, PBMCs from patients with newly diagnosed, previously untreated classical Hodgkin lymphoma were sequenced. After peripheral blood was drawn into 8 mL Vacutainer Cell Preparation Tubes, PBMCs were isolated by centrifugation and then cryopreserved. Purified CD4+ and CD8+ fractions were prepared only for cases with an additional available PBMC sample. On LS columns in a quadroMACS separator, the magnetically labelled cells were depleted, and the flow-through was collected as the purified fraction.

Genomic DNA was isolated using the Qiagen DNeasy kit from unsorted PBMCs as well as from negatively selected CD4+ and CD8+ fractions. TCR beta CDR3 regions were amplified by immunoSEQ multiplex PCR using primers annealing to V and J segments. Amplification bias was minimized using a synthetic immune receptor repertoire, and residual bias was removed computationally after sequencing. The study's own analysis went as follows. Custom Python scripts were used to quantify repertoire diversity as the Shannon entropy index. Unsorted, CD4+ and CD8+ repertoires were analyzed separately, except for combined analyses in which CD4+ and CD8+ sequences were merged in silico. In TCRdb, the immuneACCESS table is reduced to in-frame sequences with V and J assigned. These tables do not hold every clone; where another copy was compared, an unresolved V gene accounts for under half, and the others remain unexplained. For V, J and clone size, that table is used; D and trimming come from the DNA. The table for this sample lists 4,500 to 6,500 clones; 85% to 90% of them were counted only once. The ten top clones hold 14% of the sample.

Remarks on this clone: Its antigen target is currently unknown. The input lacks base qualities; no much larger clone sits a single base away.

This TCR was sampled from a human donor with classical Hodgkin lymphoma. Recombination connected TRBV15 to TRBJ2-2; no D gene call is confident. The material sequenced was CD8+ T cells from blood. The DNA sequence is TGTGCCACCAGAGCACTGGACACCGGGGAGCTGTTTTTT. It specifies CATRALDTGELFF.